These T cell receptor beta chains were read from a single sample in a study of T cell responses to AZD1222 COVID-19 vaccine. Profiling relied on immunoSEQ multiplex PCR, and the TCRdb table lists in-frame clones only, not all of them. Here the sample spans about 150,000 clones, about 90% being singletons. The material was peripheral blood, obtained 28 days after the second AZD1222 dose. These receptors all come from an adult who received the AZD1222 COVID-19 vaccine. The CDR3 runs from the conserved cysteine through the conserved F or W. A D gene is named only where the DNA matches it firmly. Clone size is given for some rows only: seen once, a few or many times, or a class if the clone is expanded.

>TRBV11-3|TRBJ2-1|TRBD2|few
CASSLGPSGRAADEQFF
TGTGCCAGCAGCTTAGGCCCTAGCGGGAGGGCCGCGGATGAGCAGTTCTTC
>TRBV5-6|TRBJ1-5|TRBD1|NA
CASSLRTGGMVGQPQHF
TGTGCCAGCAGCTTGCGGACAGGGGGGATGGTAGGCCAGCCCCAGCATTTT
>TRBV29-1|TRBJ2-1|NA|few
CSVGTVQQLAAFNEQFF
TGCAGCGTAGGGACAGTTCAGCAACTAGCGGCCTTCAATGAGCAGTTCTTC
>TRBV12-3/TRBV12-4|TRBJ2-3|NA|NA
CASKGPSADTQYF
TGTGCCAGCAAAGGCCCTTCCGCAGATACGCAGTATTTT
>TRBV7-2|TRBJ1-6|NA|NA
CASSLGIGYSPLHF
TGTGCCAGCAGCTTAGGAATCGGGTATTCACCCCTCCACTTT
>TRBV10-3|TRBJ1-6|NA|NA
CAISDSQYNSPLHF
TGTGCCATCAGTGACTCTCAGTATAATTCACCCCTCCACTTT
>TRBV18|TRBJ2-7|TRBD1|NA
CASSPGTGGLYEQYF
TGTGCCAGCTCCCCCGGGACAGGGGGCCTCTACGAGCAGTACTTC
>TRBV23-1|TRBJ1-4|NA|NA
CASSQCWTVNEKLFF
TGCGCCAGCAGTCAATGCTGGACGGTTAATGAAAAACTGTTTTTT
>TRBV2|TRBJ2-7|TRBD1|NA
CASSPGTAIKWYEQYF
TGTGCCAGCAGCCCGGGGACAGCCATTAAGTGGTACGAGCAGTACTTC
>TRBV27|TRBJ1-1|TRBD1|NA
CASSLTRRDRATEAFF
TGTGCCAGCAGTTTAACTCGCCGGGACAGGGCCACTGAAGCTTTCTTT
>TRBV27|TRBJ2-1|TRBD2|NA
CASSFYSGRAIGEQFF
TGTGCCAGCAGTTTCTATAGCGGGAGGGCCATAGGGGAGCAGTTCTTC
>TRBV6-5|TRBJ2-7|NA|NA
CASRFGLAYEQYF
TGTGCCAGCAGATTTGGACTGGCCTACGAGCAGTACTTC
>TRBV2|TRBJ2-1|TRBD1|once
CASSSGDSSYNEQFF
TGTGCCAGCAGTTCAGGGGACAGCTCCTACAATGAGCAGTTCTTC
>TRBV5-6|TRBJ2-3|NA|NA
CASSLWYYPDTQYF
TGTGCCAGCAGCTTGTGGTACTACCCAGATACGCAGTATTTT
>TRBV28|TRBJ1-3|NA|NA
CASRGPQDTIYF
TGTGCCAGCAGAGGCCCCCAGGACACCATATATTTT
>TRBV5-1|TRBJ1-1|TRBD1|NA
CASSQTGGSTEAFF
TGCGCCAGCAGCCAGACAGGGGGGAGCACTGAAGCTTTCTTT
>TRBV9|TRBJ2-1|NA|NA
CASSVAQGTYNEQFF
TGTGCCAGCAGCGTAGCTCAGGGTACCTACAATGAGCAGTTCTTC
>TRBV5-4|TRBJ2-1|NA|few
CASRADSYNEQFF
TGTGCCAGCAGAGCTGACAGTTACAATGAGCAGTTCTTC
>TRBV5-1|TRBJ2-7|TRBD2|NA
CASSTHSGTSSYEQYF
TGCGCCAGCAGCACCCATTCCGGGACTAGCTCCTACGAGCAGTACTTC
>TRBV6-5|TRBJ2-7|NA|NA
CASSTPQHLPEQYF
TGTGCCAGCAGCACACCCCAACACCTTCCGGAGCAGTACTTC
>TRBV29-1|TRBJ1-5|TRBD1|NA
CSVEAQGADQPQHF
TGCAGCGTTGAGGCACAGGGGGCTGATCAGCCCCAGCATTTT
>TRBV12-3/TRBV12-4|TRBJ1-2|NA|NA
CASSPRTNSRYTF
TGTGCCAGCAGCCCACGGACCAACAGTAGATACACCTTC
>TRBV28|TRBJ1-1|NA|NA
CASSLPGMNTEAFF
TGTGCCAGCAGTTTGCCAGGGATGAACACTGAAGCTTTCTTT
>TRBV2|TRBJ2-1|TRBD1|few
CASRQPGQGVNEQFF
TGTGCCAGCAGGCAACCGGGACAGGGGGTGAATGAGCAGTTCTTC
>TRBV4-2|TRBJ2-7|NA|NA
CASSQVVGPYEQYF
TGTGCCAGCAGCCAAGTGGTGGGGCCCTACGAGCAGTACTTC
>TRBV4-1|TRBJ2-1|NA|NA
CASSQGLGTEQFF
TGCGCCAGCAGCCAAGGGTTGGGGACCGAGCAGTTCTTC
>TRBV28|TRBJ1-5|NA|NA
CASSLLGNQQNQPQHF
TGTGCCAGCAGTTTATTAGGCAATCAGCAAAATCAGCCCCAGCATTTT
>TRBV6-2/TRBV6-3|TRBJ1-3|NA|NA
CASSSWVHSGNTIYF
TGTGCCAGCAGTTCATGGGTTCACTCTGGAAACACCATATATTTT
>TRBV29-1|TRBJ2-3|TRBD2|NA
CSVETGTSGSPDTQYF
TGCAGCGTTGAAACCGGGACTAGCGGGAGTCCGGATACGCAGTATTTT
>TRBV19|TRBJ2-1|TRBD2|NA
CASSMASGGSSYNEQFF
TGTGCCAGTAGTATGGCTAGCGGTGGGAGCTCCTACAATGAGCAGTTCTTC
>TRBV6-2/TRBV6-3|TRBJ2-3|NA|few
CASSPHQRRSTDTQYF
TGTGCCAGCAGCCCTCACCAGCGGAGAAGCACAGATACGCAGTATTTT
>TRBV15|TRBJ2-7|TRBD1|NA
CATSRWGTGDHEQYF
TGTGCCACCAGCCGCTGGGGGACAGGGGACCACGAGCAGTACTTC
>TRBV7-2|TRBJ2-7|NA|once
CASSPGDTHEQYF
TGTGCCAGCAGCCCTGGCGACACCCACGAGCAGTACTTC
>TRBV3-1/TRBV3-2|TRBJ1-1|NA|NA
CASSQRGTLGGSTEAFF
TGTGCCAGCAGCCAAAGGGGGACCCTCGGGGGCTCCACTGAAGCTTTCTTT
>TRBV5-1|TRBJ2-7|TRBD2|NA
CASSPKVAGASYEQYF
TGCGCCAGCAGCCCGAAAGTAGCGGGAGCTTCCTACGAGCAGTACTTC
>TRBV18|TRBJ1-6|NA|NA
CASSPLGRDKSPLHF
TGTGCCAGCTCACCACTCGGCAGGGATAAATCACCCCTCCACTTT
>TRBV27|TRBJ1-6|TRBD1|NA
CASSLSGQGWPPLHF
TGTGCCAGCAGTTTATCCGGACAGGGATGGCCACCCCTCCACTTT
>TRBV18|TRBJ2-7|NA|NA
CASSPDLIAYEQYF
TGTGCCAGCTCACCTGATTTGATAGCCTACGAGCAGTACTTC
>TRBV6-2/TRBV6-3|TRBJ2-7|NA|NA
CASSYPDWLSSYEQYF
TGTGCCAGCAGTTACCCGGACTGGCTGAGCTCCTACGAGCAGTACTTC
>TRBV28|TRBJ1-5|NA|NA
CASRTFADRPQHF
TGTGCCAGCAGGACCTTCGCGGATCGACCCCAGCATTTT
>TRBV3-1/TRBV3-2|TRBJ1-1|NA|NA
CASSLYRVDTEAFF
TGTGCCAGCAGCCTATACAGGGTGGACACTGAAGCTTTCTTT
>TRBV7-9|TRBJ2-1|TRBD2|once
CASSPIQRAGGSYNEQFF
TGTGCCAGCAGTCCTATACAGAGGGCGGGAGGATCCTACAATGAGCAGTTCTTC
>TRBV5-4|TRBJ1-1|NA|NA
CASSLMRANTEAFF
TGTGCCAGCAGCTTGATGAGAGCGAACACTGAAGCTTTCTTT